The following is a T cell receptor beta chain sequence with its context. This clonotype was found a few times. It lacks a known antigen. It has no much larger one-base neighbor in the sample; base qualities were not kept. This sample stems from a study of T-cell reconstitution after alpha-beta-depleted transplantation in children (dated by TCRdb to the mid-2010s). Regarding the research as a whole: Using TCR repertoire profiling, the study quantitatively followed how T-cell immune reconstitution unfolded in children after TCRalphabeta/CD19-depleted allogeneic hematopoietic cell transplantation. General conclusions and limits of the study: In some patients, the high TCRbeta diversity seen at day 60 was put down to recipient T cells and intrathymic progenitors that had survived conditioning. Over the following months the frequencies of hyperexpanded clones went down, and after one year T-cell counts and TCRbeta diversity were mostly credited to newly produced T cells. Apparently early alphabetaT-cell count recovery about two months after transplant reportedly relied on only several hundred rapidly expanded clones derived from non-depleted graft cells.

The protocol used for the library was PCR. Sequencing relied on an Illumina HiSeq 2500. To normalize quantification of the TCRbeta repertoire, the TCR libraries were built with molecular barcoding that relied on unique molecular identifiers. TCRdb reran the public reads through fastp at Q25 and MiXCR, keeping productive beta chains. For every CDR3 protein sequence, its rows merge into one entry that carries the most common genes and DNA. Here the sample has about 980,000 distinct CDR3 sequences; 25% to 35% occur a single time. More than 25% of the sample belongs to the ten largest clones. Trimming takes 4 bases from V and 5 bases from J, and the germline ends sit 11 bases apart. Including the terminal cysteine and phenylalanine, the CDR3 comprises 14 residues. The read is trimmed to its CDR3 DNA, 42 bases read in frame from base 1. As encoded in the germline V gene, CDR1 is SGHTA while CDR2 is FQGNSA.

Taken with the paper, the label for treatment or condition translates to: allogeneic hematopoietic cell transplantation with graft depleted of TCRalphabeta T cells and CD19 B cells. Transplant recipients were children who received TCRalphabeta/CD19-depleted allogeneic hematopoietic cell grafts. The specimen comprised PBMCs, mostly from graft donor cells, sampled 360 days after TCRalphabeta/CD19-depleted stem cell transplant. The rearranged segments are TRBV7-2 and TRBJ2-2; TRBD1 could be the D gene, as 5 bases match. This clonotype was sampled from a boy younger than two who had a stem cell transplant for SCID, so the T cells may come from the graft donor. The sequenced DNA: TGTGCCAGCAGCTCGGATAGGACAACCGGGGAGCTGTTTTTT. This encodes CASSSDRTTGELFF.